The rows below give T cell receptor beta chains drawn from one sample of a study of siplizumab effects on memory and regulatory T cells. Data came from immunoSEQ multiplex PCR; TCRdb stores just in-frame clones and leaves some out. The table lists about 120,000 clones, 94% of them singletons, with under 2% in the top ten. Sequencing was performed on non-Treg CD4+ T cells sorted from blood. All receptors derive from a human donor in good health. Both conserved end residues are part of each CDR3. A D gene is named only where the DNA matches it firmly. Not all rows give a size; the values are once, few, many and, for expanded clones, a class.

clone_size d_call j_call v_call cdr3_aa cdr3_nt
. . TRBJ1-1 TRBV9 CASSVALNTEAFF TGTGCCAGCAGCGTAGCCCTGAACACTGAAGCTTTCTTT
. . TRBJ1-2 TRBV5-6 CASSLFSRDWGYTF TGTGCCAGCAGCTTGTTTAGCCGGGACTGGGGCTACACCTTC
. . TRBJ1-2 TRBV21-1 CASIVGPGLGYTF TGTGCCAGCATAGTGGGTCCTGGTCTTGGCTACACCTTC
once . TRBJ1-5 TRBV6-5 CASSRGAGDQPQHF TGTGCCAGCAGTCGCGGGGCCGGCGATCAGCCCCAGCATTTT
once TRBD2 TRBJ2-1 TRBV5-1 CASRRGIAGLNEQFF TGCGCCAGCAGAAGGGGGATAGCGGGGCTTAATGAGCAGTTCTTC
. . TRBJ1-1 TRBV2 CASSSLRGGEGTEAFF TGTGCCAGCAGTTCCCTCAGGGGAGGGGAGGGCACTGAAGCTTTCTTT
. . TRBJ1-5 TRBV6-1 CASRVNQPQHF TGTGCCAGCAGGGTCAATCAGCCCCAGCATTTT
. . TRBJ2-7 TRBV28 CASSLFPLTGLSLEQYF TGTGCCAGCAGTTTATTCCCCTTGACAGGTCTTTCCCTCGAGCAGTACTTC
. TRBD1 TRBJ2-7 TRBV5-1 CASSLGTGAYEQYF TGCGCCAGCAGCTTGGGGACAGGGGCCTACGAGCAGTACTTC
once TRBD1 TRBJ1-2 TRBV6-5 CASSSPDRVIYGYTF TGTGCCAGCAGTTCCCCGGACAGGGTGATCTATGGCTACACCTTC
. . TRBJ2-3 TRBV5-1 CASRPRGANTDTQYF TGCGCCAGCAGGCCCCGGGGGGCAAACACAGATACGCAGTATTTT
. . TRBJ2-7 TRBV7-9 CASSPTTYEQYF TGTGCCAGCAGCCCGACCACCTACGAGCAGTACTTC